These 4 T cell receptor beta chains originate from one sample sequenced in a study of spatial heterogeneity in lung cancer. From the 5' RACE reads, TCRdb called clonotypes with MiXCR, one entry per CDR3 protein. The profile shows about 47,000 distinct CDR3 sequences, roughly 7% of them singletons. Time point here: blood at routine non-recurrence follow-up after resection. Material for sequencing was whole RNA from tumor, nontumor lung or frozen PBMC, left unsorted. The source material was PBMCs, sampled at follow-up. These receptor sequences come from a female donor with early-stage non-small cell lung cancer.

This clonotype has a count of ten or more. The chain is built from TRBV4-3 and TRBJ2-7, with 10 bases that match TRBD2. The V gene end was trimmed by 1 base and the J gene end by 0 bases; junction bases not matched to a gene: 6. The CDR3 has 17 residues. Germline values: CDR1 LGHNA, CDR2 YSLEER. The CDR3 is CASSQASGGASSYEQYF. In DNA, the CDR3 is TGCGCCAGCAGCCAAGCCAGCGGGGGGGCTAGCTCCTACGAGCAGTACTTC.

This clonotype was seen repeatedly, ten times or more. This chain links TRBV6-1 with TRBJ2-5; the D gene is possibly TRBD1 (6 bases). The V end was cut by 8 bases, the J end by 4 bases, with 20 bases between. The germline V gene has CDR1 MNHNS and CDR2 SASEGT. The CDR3 consists of 15 residues. DNA for the CDR3: TGTGCCAGCCAGAGGAACAGGGCCGGGGTAGAGACCCAGTACTTC. Amino acids: CASQRNRAGVETQYF.

This clonotype occurred many times. The chain is built from TRBV7-7 and TRBJ2-1; the match to TRBD2 covers 9 bases. Trimming cost V 2 bases and J 7 bases; bases outside gene matches: 9. CDR3 size: 16 residues. Germline lookup yields CDR1 SSHAT and CDR2 FNYEAQ (reference sequence). CDR3 in DNA: TGTGCCAGCAGCTTATCACGCGGGGGGGCTGTAAATGAGCAGTTCTTC. Its translation: CASSLSRGGAVNEQFF.

The chain couples TRBV5-1 to TRBJ2-1; 7 bases match TRBD2. The germline V gene has CDR1 SGHRS and CDR2 YFSETQ. This CDR3 contains 16 residues. Trimming cost V 0 bases and J 4 bases; bases outside gene matches: 7. CDR3 amino acids: CASSLAASGPYNEQFF. Written as DNA, the CDR3 is TGCGCCAGCAGCTTGGCGGCTAGCGGTCCGTACAATGAGCAGTTCTTC. Drawing the rest from reference TRBV5-1 and TRBJ2-1, the complete variable domain is KAGVTQTPRYLIKTRGQQVTLSCSPISGHRSVSWYQQTPGQGLQFLFEYFSETQRNKGNFPGRFSGRQFSNSRSEMNVSTLELGDSALYLCASSLAASGPYNEQFFGPGTRLTVL.